These 27 T cell receptor beta chains share one sample of origin, sequenced in a study of blood T cell repertoires in COVID-19. Assay: immunoSEQ multiplex PCR; the TCRdb copy retains only in-frame clones and omits some. This sample has approximately 440,000 clones, with 87% found just once. The specimen was PBMCs or T cells enriched from blood (not recorded which). These receptors all come from a woman aged 18-35 years who had recovered from COVID-19.

This sequence joins TRBV7-8 and TRBJ1-2, with D possibly being TRBD1 (6 bases). Trimming stripped 5 bases from V and 4 bases from J, with 14 bases between. This CDR3 spans 14 amino acids. Germline V CDR1 and CDR2: SGHVS, FQNEAQ. CDR3 DNA: TGTGCCAGCAGCCAACCGGGACAAAGCTATGGCTACACCTTC. As protein: CASSQPGQSYGYTF.

V is TRBV27 and J is TRBJ1-1, with 11 bases that match TRBD1. V was clipped by 3 bases and J by 4 bases; unmatched bases: 1. The length of the CDR3 is 14 residues. Germline CDR1 MNHEY, CDR2 SMNVEV (reference sequence). For the CDR3, the DNA is TGTGCCAGCAGTTTTGGGACAGGGGGCACTGAAGCTTTCTTT. Encoded protein: CASSFGTGGTEAFF.

The CDR3 DNA reads as TGCGCCAGCAGCCAGCGGGACTTGACGTGGGACACTGAAGCTTTCTTT. It translates to CASSQRDLTWDTEAFF. The chain carries TRBV4-1 and TRBJ1-1; D perhaps matches TRBD1 (5 bases). Germline values: CDR1 MGHRA, CDR2 YSYEKL. V was shortened by 3 bases and J by 3 bases, with 17 bases between the two germline ends. This CDR3 contains 16 residues.

The J gene is TRBJ1-1, the V gene TRBV11-2, with D unclear. CDR1 is SGHAT and CDR2 is FQNNGV in the germline V gene. The CDR3 runs 15 residues. V lost 0 bases, J lost 2 bases, and 10 bases lay in between. CDR3 sequence (DNA): TGTGCCAGCAGCTTAGATAAAACGGTTAACACTGAAGCTTTCTTT. It translates to CASSLDKTVNTEAFF.

V usage is TRBV4-2 and J usage is TRBJ1-4, with D possibly being TRBD1 (6 bases). This CDR3 has 14 amino acids. V dropped 0 bases and J dropped 8 bases, with 10 bases sitting between them. The germline CDR1 and CDR2 sequences are LGHNA and YNFKEQ. The CDR3 DNA sequence: TGTGCCAGCAGCCAAGACAGGGGACGGGAAAAACTGTTTTTT. Translated: CASSQDRGREKLFF.

This chain connects TRBV30 to TRBJ1-5, with 7 bases that match TRBD1. Germline values: CDR1 GTSNPN, CDR2 SVGIG (reference sequence). This CDR3 has 14 residues. With V trimmed by 1 base and J by 4 bases, 4 bases remained unmatched. The CDR3 reads CAWSEGQRNQPQHF. The CDR3 DNA reads as TGTGCCTGGAGTGAGGGACAGAGAAATCAGCCCCAGCATTTT.

This sequence joins TRBV19 and TRBJ2-1; the match to TRBD1 covers 7 bases. J gave up 2 bases and V 5 bases, and 6 bases lay outside the gene matches. The CDR3 is 15 residues long. Germline V gene data show CDR1 as LNHDA and CDR2 as SQIVND (reference sequence). The CDR3: CASSEEQGTYNEQFF. CDR3 DNA: TGTGCCAGTAGTGAGGAACAGGGGACCTACAATGAGCAGTTCTTC.

V is TRBV10-3 and J is TRBJ2-3, with 7 bases matching TRBD2. CDR3 length: 16 residues. The germline gives CDR1 ENHRY, CDR2 SYGVKD. Trimming cost V 8 bases and J 1 base; bases outside gene matches: 12. The CDR3 coding sequence is TGTGCCATCGCCCGACGGGGGGAAGGAGGCACAGATACGCAGTATTTT. This translates into CAIARRGEGGTDTQYF.

The chain uses TRBV5-4 and TRBJ1-1, with D possibly matching TRBD1 (6 bases). This CDR3 is built from 13 residues. CDR1 and CDR2 from the germline V gene are SGHNT and YYREEE (reference sequence). V was pared by 0 bases and J by 6 bases, with 9 bases between. In nucleotides, the CDR3 is TGTGCCAGCAGCTTGGAGCAGGGGTCTGAAGCTTTCTTT. Translating gives CASSLEQGSEAFF.

The rearrangement links TRBV3-1 (or the pseudogene TRBV3-2) to TRBJ1-2, with 9 nucleotides matching TRBD1. The junction had 7 bases not matched to a gene; V was cut back by 4 bases and J by 4 bases. Germline CDR1 LGHDT, CDR2 YNNKEL (reference sequence). The CDR3 loop spans 15 amino acids. CDR3 residues: CASSLGQGRSYGYTF. The DNA for the CDR3 is TGTGCCAGCAGCCTCGGACAGGGGAGATCCTATGGCTACACCTTC.

The V call is TRBV11-2, the J call TRBJ2-1; TRBD2 matches at 7 bases. The CDR3 extends over 14 amino acids. Germline assignment: CDR1 SGHAT and CDR2 FQNNGV. J lost 7 bases, V lost 5 bases, and 8 bases had no gene match. The CDR3 bases are TGTGCCAGCAGCCCCCTGCGGGGGAGGAATGAGCAGTTCTTC. This sequence encodes CASSPLRGRNEQFF. Using reference TRBV11-2 and TRBJ2-1 for the parts outside the CDR3, the full variable domain is EAGVAQSPRYKIIEKRQSVAFWCNPISGHATLYWYQQILGQGPKLLIQFQNNGVVDDSQLPKDRFSAERLKGVDSTLKIQPAKLEDSAVYLCASSPLRGRNEQFFGPGTRLTVL.

This chain uses TRBV11-2 with TRBJ2-6, with a weak D call TRBD2 (5 bases). V was trimmed by 1 base and J by 4 bases, leaving 17 bases between them. Germline V CDR1 and CDR2: SGHAT, FQNNGV. This CDR3 spans 18 amino acids. The CDR3 spells CASSLGRFSGTGANVLTF. The CDR3 nucleotides are TGTGCCAGCAGCTTAGGTAGATTTTCGGGAACCGGGGCCAACGTCCTGACTTTC.

This clone has just one count. The chain uses TRBV28 and TRBJ1-1; D not certain. Germline CDR1 reads MDHEN; CDR2 reads SYDVKM. This CDR3 has 14 residues. V was pared by 2 bases and J by 2 bases, with 9 bases between. CDR3 protein: CASSLIAGNTEAFF. The CDR3 nucleotides are TGTGCCAGCAGTTTAATTGCGGGCAACACTGAAGCTTTCTTT.

The rearrangement joins TRBV2 to TRBJ1-5, with 12 bases that match TRBD1. The V and J ends lost 5 bases and 6 bases, in that order; junction bases with no gene match: 11. CDR3 length: 17 residues. Germline V lookup: CDR1 SNHLY, CDR2 FYNNEI. The CDR3 protein is CASSQGGQGALGQPQHF. In nucleotides, the CDR3 is TGTGCCAGCAGTCAAGGGGGACAGGGGGCCCTAGGTCAGCCCCAGCATTTT.

The rearrangement joins TRBV28 to TRBJ1-2, with TRBD1 identical over 8 bases. The CDR3 consists of 14 residues. CDR1 and CDR2 (germline): MDHEN, SYDVKM. Losses at the gene ends were 6 bases for V and 7 bases for J; bases not matched to a gene: 10. The CDR3 loop reads CASRWPGGAGGYTF. CDR3 in DNA: TGTGCCAGCAGATGGCCAGGGGGCGCAGGTGGCTACACCTTC.

This chain links TRBV11-2 with TRBJ1-2, with a possible D match to TRBD1 (5 bases). With 2 bases removed from V and 0 bases from J, the gap between germline ends came to 7 bases. Looked up from germline, CDR1 is SGHAT and CDR2 is FQNNGV. CDR3 length: 14 amino acids. The CDR3 region has the DNA TGTGCCAGCAGCTTATACAGGTCTAACTATGGCTACACCTTC. As protein: CASSLYRSNYGYTF.

The sample holds a few counts of this clone. The rearrangement uses TRBV30 and TRBJ1-5; D is unresolved. V shed 2 bases and J shed 5 bases, with 10 bases lying between them. The CDR3 sequence is 13 residues long. Germline CDR1 GTSNPN, CDR2 SVGIG (reference sequence). The CDR3 sequence is CAWSRAGHQPQHF. The DNA for the CDR3 is TGTGCCTGGAGTCGAGCGGGCCATCAGCCCCAGCATTTT.

This clone was observed once. V usage is TRBV27 and J usage is TRBJ1-1; no clear D. Germline V gene data show CDR1 as MNHEY and CDR2 as SMNVEV (reference sequence). Trimming cost V 5 bases and J 1 base, with 5 bases left between them. The CDR3 consists of 12 residues. CDR3 in amino acids: CASSAPNTEAFF. The CDR3, as DNA: TGTGCCAGCAGTGCGCCGAACACTGAAGCTTTCTTT.

The chain combines TRBV6-1 with TRBJ1-1, with D perhaps TRBD1 (6 bases). Per germline, CDR1 MNHNS and CDR2 SASEGT. Between the trimmed V and J ends, which lost 2 bases and 3 bases, there was a span of 16 bases. This CDR3 comprises 16 residues. CDR3 DNA sequence: TGTGCCAGCAGTGAATGGGGGCAATCTCGGGACACTGAAGCTTTCTTT. Its translation is CASSEWGQSRDTEAFF.

V and J are TRBV29-1 and TRBJ2-3; D possibly corresponds to TRBD2 (6 bases). This CDR3 is 11 amino acids long. Germline V gene sequence: CDR1 SQVTM, CDR2 ANQGSEA. Trimming stripped 3 bases from V and 7 bases from J, with 8 bases between. The CDR3: CSVEAGHTQYF. Here the CDR3 DNA reads TGCAGCGTTGAGGCGGGGCATACGCAGTATTTT.

J is TRBJ1-2 and V is TRBV5-1; D is perhaps TRBD1 (6 bases). V dropped 4 bases and J dropped 8 bases, with 15 bases sitting between them. The CDR3 is made up of 13 amino acids. Germline values: CDR1 SGHRS, CDR2 YFSETQ. The CDR3 here is CASSLRGLGGYTF. Here the CDR3 DNA reads TGCGCCAGCAGCCTGCGGGGGCTTGGGGGCTACACCTTC.

V gene TRBV3-1 (or the pseudogene TRBV3-2) combines with J gene TRBJ1-2; 8 positions agree with TRBD1. V lost 1 base, J lost 4 bases, and 2 bases stayed unmatched. CDR3 size: 14 residues. CDR1 is LGHDT, CDR2 YNNKEL, per germline (reference sequence). The CDR3: CASSQAGGGYGYTF. As DNA, the CDR3 is TGTGCCAGCAGCCAAGCAGGGGGCGGCTATGGCTACACCTTC.

In this sample, this clone turned up a few times. The chain carries TRBV3-1 (or the pseudogene TRBV3-2) and TRBJ2-1; 15 bases map to TRBD2. Germline V gene data show CDR1 as LGHDT and CDR2 as YNNKEL (reference sequence). V lost 4 bases and J lost 5; bases outside the gene matches: 9. CDR3 length equals 18 residues. The CDR3 is CASSRRPGLAGGNNEQFF. The CDR3 DNA sequence: TGTGCCAGCAGCCGACGTCCGGGACTAGCGGGGGGAAACAATGAGCAGTTCTTC.

This sequence joins TRBV12-5 and TRBJ2-1; TRBD2 might be the D (6 bases). Trimming cost V 6 bases and J 2 bases, with 17 bases left between them. Germline CDR1 reads LGHNT; CDR2 reads FRNRAP. The CDR3 loop spans 16 amino acids. The CDR3 protein is CASGIILGTAYNEQFF. The DNA of the CDR3 is TGTGCTAGTGGCATTATCCTGGGGACTGCCTACAATGAGCAGTTCTTC.

The chain carries TRBV23-1 and TRBJ2-1; possible D gene TRBD2, 7 bases. TRBV23-1 is assigned to the ORF class and has an uncertain function. With 5 bases removed from V and 3 bases from J, the gap between germline ends came to 11 bases. The CDR3 sequence is 14 residues long. DNA of the CDR3: TGCGCCAGCAGTTTTAGGGGGGGCTACAATGAGCAGTTCTTC. Encoded protein: CASSFRGGYNEQFF.

V usage is TRBV3-1 (or the pseudogene TRBV3-2) and J usage is TRBJ2-1; a weak D match, TRBD1 (5 bases). There are 14 residues in the CDR3. Germline values: CDR1 LGHDT, CDR2 YNNKEL (reference sequence). V lost 1 base and J 2 bases, leaving 6 bases between the germline ends. CDR3 region: CASSQGGPYNEQFF. DNA of the CDR3: TGTGCCAGCAGCCAAGGGGGCCCCTACAATGAGCAGTTCTTC.

The table lists this clone with a count of one. CDR3 bases: TGTGCCTTTATCGGGACTAGCGAGGGAGATACGCAGTATTTT. Residues: CAFIGTSEGDTQYF. The chain recombines TRBV30 with TRBJ2-3; 10 bases fit TRBD2. V shed 7 bases and J 5 bases; nucleotides not matched to a gene: 9. This CDR3 has 14 amino acids. Germline V gene data show CDR1 as GTSNPN and CDR2 as SVGIG (reference sequence).